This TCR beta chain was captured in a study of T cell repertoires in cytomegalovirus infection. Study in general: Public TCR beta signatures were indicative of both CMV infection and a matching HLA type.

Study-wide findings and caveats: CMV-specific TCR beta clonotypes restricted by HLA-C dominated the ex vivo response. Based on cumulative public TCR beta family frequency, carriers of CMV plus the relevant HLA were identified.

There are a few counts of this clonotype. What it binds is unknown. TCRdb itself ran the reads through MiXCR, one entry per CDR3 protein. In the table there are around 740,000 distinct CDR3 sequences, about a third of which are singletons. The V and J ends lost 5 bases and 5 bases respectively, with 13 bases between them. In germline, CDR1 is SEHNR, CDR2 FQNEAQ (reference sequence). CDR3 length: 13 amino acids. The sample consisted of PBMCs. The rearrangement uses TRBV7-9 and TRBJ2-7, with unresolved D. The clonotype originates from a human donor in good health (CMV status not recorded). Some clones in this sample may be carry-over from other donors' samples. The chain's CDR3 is CASSPRERHEQYF. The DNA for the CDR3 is TGTGCCAGCAGCCCCCGCGAGAGGCACGAGCAGTACTTC.